These 8 T cell receptor beta chains were all obtained from the same sample, sequenced in a study of CD8 T cells in Susac syndrome. Random hexamers were used to reverse transcribe the RNA input (about 0.5 to 1 ug). One entry per CDR3 protein results from TCRdb running MiXCR on the immunoSEQ multiplex PCR reads. The repertoire has approximately 120,000 distinct CDR3 sequences, less than 97% of them found once; the top ten carry roughly 0.099%. Material for sequencing was CD4+ T cells from PBMCs. Source of these receptors: a human donor in good health.

This chain uses TRBV12-3 or TRBV12-4 with TRBJ1-6; no clear D. The CDR3 is made up of 13 amino acids. V was clipped by 2 bases and J by 7 bases, with 6 bases between them. CDR3: CASSLNGNSPLHF. For the CDR3, the DNA is TGTGCCAGCAGTTTAAACGGGAATTCACCCCTCCACTTT.

The chain carries TRBV30 and TRBJ2-3, with unresolved D. Trimming took 0 bases from V and 0 from J, leaving 10 bases between them. The CDR3 has 15 amino acids. Germline loops: CDR1 GTSNPN, CDR2 SVGIG (reference sequence). This chain's CDR3 is CAWSVDPSSTDTQYF. The CDR3 DNA sequence: TGTGCCTGGAGTGTAGACCCTAGTAGCACAGATACGCAGTATTTT.

The V call is TRBV28, the J call TRBJ1-2, with D tentatively TRBD1 (6 bases). Germline V gives CDR1 MDHEN, CDR2 SYDVKM. The CDR3 is made up of 14 amino acids. Trimming took off 6 bases at V and 4 bases at J, with 15 bases between the two ends. The CDR3 DNA sequence: TGTGCCAGCAGCCCGGGGGGCGCGAGCTATGGCTACACCTTC. Its protein is CASSPGGASYGYTF.

This clonotype was counted a few times. CDR3 sequence (DNA): TGCGCCAGCAGCCCAACCGGGACAGGGCTGTACGAGCAGTACTTC. Its protein is CASSPTGTGLYEQYF. The V gene is TRBV5-1, the J gene TRBJ2-7, with TRBD1 matching 9 bases. V was clipped by 4 bases and J by 4 bases; unmatched bases: 9. The CDR3 is 15 amino acids. Germline V gives CDR1 SGHRS, CDR2 YFSETQ.

This rearrangement joins TRBV3-1 to TRBJ2-2; 10 nucleotides agree with TRBD2. Per germline, CDR1 LGHDT and CDR2 YNNKEL (reference sequence). The CDR3 is made up of 17 amino acids. Trimming removed 4 bases from V and 6 bases from J; junction bases left unmatched: 11. Here the CDR3 DNA reads TGTGCCAGCAGCCCTCACGCCCTAGCGGGAGTAGCCGGGGAGCTGTTTTTT. As protein: CASSPHALAGVAGELFF.

The rearrangement links TRBV29-1 to TRBJ1-2; possibly TRBD1 for D (5 bases). Germline values: CDR1 SQVTM, CDR2 ANQGSEA. The CDR3 is 13 residues long. Trimming pared 1 base from V and 4 bases from J, leaving 10 bases between. The CDR3 DNA sequence: TGCAGCGTTGAAGGGGACTGGGGCTATGGCTACACCTTC. Translation: CSVEGDWGYGYTF.

The V and J genes are TRBV2 and TRBJ1-5; possibly TRBD1 for D (6 bases). The CDR3 covers 13 residues. Germline V gene lookup returns CDR1 SNHLY and CDR2 FYNNEI. Trimming left V 3 bases short and J 6 bases short, with 9 bases between. The CDR3 region is CASSEGGGQPQHF. CDR3 DNA: TGTGCCAGCAGTGAGGGAGGGGGTCAGCCCCAGCATTTT.

This rearrangement joins TRBV7-2 to TRBJ2-5; no reliable D call. Trimming took 5 bases from V and 0 from J, leaving 7 bases between them. This CDR3 spans 13 amino acids. Germline values: CDR1 SGHTA, CDR2 FQGNSA. CDR3 in DNA: TGTGCCAGCAGCGCGACCTACCAAGAGACCCAGTACTTC. Translation: CASSATYQETQYF.